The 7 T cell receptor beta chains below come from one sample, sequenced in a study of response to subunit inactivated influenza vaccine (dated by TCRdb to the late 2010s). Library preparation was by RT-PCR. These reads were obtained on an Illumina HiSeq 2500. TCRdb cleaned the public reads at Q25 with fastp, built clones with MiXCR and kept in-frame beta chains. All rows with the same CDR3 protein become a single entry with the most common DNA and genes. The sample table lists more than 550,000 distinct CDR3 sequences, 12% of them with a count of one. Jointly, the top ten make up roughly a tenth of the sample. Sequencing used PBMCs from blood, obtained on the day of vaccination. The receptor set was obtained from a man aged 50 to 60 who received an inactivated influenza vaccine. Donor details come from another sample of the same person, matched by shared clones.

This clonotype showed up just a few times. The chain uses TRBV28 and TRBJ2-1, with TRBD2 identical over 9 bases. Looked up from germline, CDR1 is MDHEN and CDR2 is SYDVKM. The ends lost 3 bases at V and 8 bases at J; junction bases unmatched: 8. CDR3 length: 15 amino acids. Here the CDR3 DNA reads TGTGCCAGCAGTTTCACTAGCGGGTTTCTGGATGAGCAGTTCTTC. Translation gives CASSFTSGFLDEQFF.

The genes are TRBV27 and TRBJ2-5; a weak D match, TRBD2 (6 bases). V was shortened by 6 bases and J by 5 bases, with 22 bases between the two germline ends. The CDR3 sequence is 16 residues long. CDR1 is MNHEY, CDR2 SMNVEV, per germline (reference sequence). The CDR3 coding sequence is TGTGCCAGCAGCCGGACCCCGGGACTCACTGGGGAGACCCAGTACTTC. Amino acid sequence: CASSRTPGLTGETQYF.

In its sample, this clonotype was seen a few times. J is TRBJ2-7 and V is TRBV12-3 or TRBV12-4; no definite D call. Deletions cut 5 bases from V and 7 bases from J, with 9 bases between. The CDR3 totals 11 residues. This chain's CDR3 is CASSLHREQYF. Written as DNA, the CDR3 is TGTGCCAGCAGTCTCCATAGGGAGCAGTACTTC.

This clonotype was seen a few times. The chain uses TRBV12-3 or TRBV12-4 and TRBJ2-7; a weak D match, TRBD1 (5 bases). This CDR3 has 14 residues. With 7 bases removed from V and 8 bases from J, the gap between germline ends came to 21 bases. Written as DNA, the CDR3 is TGTGCCAGCACCTGGACGGGTGGGGCCGATAAGCAGTACTTC. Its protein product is CASTWTGGADKQYF.

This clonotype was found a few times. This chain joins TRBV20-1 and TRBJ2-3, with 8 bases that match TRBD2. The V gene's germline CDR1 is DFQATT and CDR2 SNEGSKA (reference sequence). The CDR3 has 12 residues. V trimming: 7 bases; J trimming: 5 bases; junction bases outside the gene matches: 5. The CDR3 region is CSVKRGLDTQYF. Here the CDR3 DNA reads TGCAGTGTGAAGCGGGGGTTAGATACGCAGTATTTT.

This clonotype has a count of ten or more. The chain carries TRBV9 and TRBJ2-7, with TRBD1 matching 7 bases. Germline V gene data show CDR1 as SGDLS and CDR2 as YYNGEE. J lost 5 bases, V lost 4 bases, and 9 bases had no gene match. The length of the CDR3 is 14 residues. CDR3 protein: CASSPKGDSHEQYF. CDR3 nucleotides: TGTGCCAGCAGCCCAAAGGGGGACAGTCACGAGCAGTACTTC.

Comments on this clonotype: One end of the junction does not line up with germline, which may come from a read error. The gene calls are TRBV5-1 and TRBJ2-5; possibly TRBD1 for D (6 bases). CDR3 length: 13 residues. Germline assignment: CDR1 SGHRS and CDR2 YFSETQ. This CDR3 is CSSSSGVSETQYF. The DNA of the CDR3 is TGCTCCAGCAGCTCAGGGGTGTCGGAGACCCAGTACTTC.